This T cell receptor beta chain was recorded in a study of blood T cell repertoires in COVID-19. Study-level background: Spain, Italy and the United States supplied samples that represented acute and convalescent COVID-19.

Per the original data handling: Quantification of nucleated cells was approximated via reference gene primer amplification. Repertoires were generated with immunoSEQ multiplex PCR, while TCRdb's copy carries only in-frame clones and drops some. From that table come the V and J calls and clone size; the DNA was used to work out D and trimming. Of 97,000 or so clones listed, roughly 80% are singletons. V trimming: 4 bases; J trimming: 4 bases; junction bases outside the gene matches: 8. Germline CDR1 and CDR2: LNHDA and SQIVND (reference sequence). The CDR3 sequence is 17 residues long. This TCR derives from a man between 60 and 75 years old with active or convalescent COVID-19. Specimen: peripheral blood. This chain connects TRBV19 to TRBJ2-3; 13 bases line up with TRBD2. The CDR3 spells CASSRDRLAGGPDTQYF. As DNA, the CDR3 is TGTGCCAGTAGTAGGGATCGACTAGCGGGAGGACCAGATACGCAGTATTTT.